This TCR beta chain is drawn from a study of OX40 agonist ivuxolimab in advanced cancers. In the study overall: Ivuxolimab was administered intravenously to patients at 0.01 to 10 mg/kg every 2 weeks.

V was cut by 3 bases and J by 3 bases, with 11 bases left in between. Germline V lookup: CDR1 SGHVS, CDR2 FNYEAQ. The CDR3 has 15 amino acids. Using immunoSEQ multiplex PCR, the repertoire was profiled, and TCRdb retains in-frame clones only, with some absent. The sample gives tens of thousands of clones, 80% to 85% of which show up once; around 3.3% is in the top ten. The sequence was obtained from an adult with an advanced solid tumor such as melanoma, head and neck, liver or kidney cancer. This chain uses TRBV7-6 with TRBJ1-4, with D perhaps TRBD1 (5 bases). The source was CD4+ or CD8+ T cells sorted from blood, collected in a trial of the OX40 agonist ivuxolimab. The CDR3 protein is CASSFSQGPNEKLFF. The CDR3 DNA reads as TGTGCCAGCAGCTTCTCTCAGGGCCCTAATGAAAAACTGTTTTTT.